This note documents a single TCR beta chain sequence. This sample stems from a study of Graves' ophthalmopathy and Graves' hyperthyroidism. The CDR3 has 16 amino acids. V gave up 6 bases and J gave up 0 bases, with 18 bases separating them. Germline values: CDR1 ENHRY, CDR2 SYGVKD. Amplification of the TCR beta CDR3 regions used RNA transcripts (as template). Investigators did first-round RT-PCR with HTBI primers, then second-round multiplex PCR. MiXCR, run by TCRdb on the multiplex PCR reads, gives a single entry per CDR3 protein. The repertoire holds about 740,000 distinct CDR3 sequences, with roughly 41% as singletons.

The V and J genes are TRBV10-3 and TRBJ2-7; either TRBD1 or TRBD2 may supply D (5 bases each). This receptor was taken from an adult man with Graves' ophthalmopathy. Sequencing was performed on peripheral blood. The chain's CDR3 is CAISSARDASSYEQYF. The CDR3 DNA reads as TGTGCCATCAGCTCAGCCAGGGACGCAAGCTCCTACGAGCAGTACTTC.